This T cell receptor beta chain originates from a study of memory CD4+ T cells and cytomegalovirus serostatus. Across the whole study: Of the healthy Belgian adults, 9 were CMV seropositive and 20 to 30 seronegative.

Original handling: After removing out-of-frame reads, 2 million to 2.5 million distinct TCRbeta sequences remained. Using immunoSEQ multiplex PCR, the repertoire was profiled, and TCRdb retains in-frame clones only, with some absent. V, J and clone size are taken as reported in that table, and D and trimming were inferred from the DNA itself. The sample includes 60,000 or so clones, 82% of them seen just once. The sort gate was single viable CD3+CD4+CD8-CD45RO+ cells for memory CD4+ T cells. CMV serostatus came from serum IgG against pp150, pp28, p38, p52. CD4+ T cells were isolated by positive magnetic selection. This CDR3 is 15 amino acids long. CDR1 is SGHAT and CDR2 is FQDESV in the germline V gene (reference sequence). Germline trimming cut 4 bases from V and 4 bases from J; bases unmatched to any gene: 2.

The chain employs TRBV11-1 and TRBJ2-7, with 15 bases identical to TRBD2. The TCR comes from an adult in good health and CMV-seronegative. Some clones in this sample may be carry-over from other donors' samples. Sequencing was performed on memory CD4+ T cells from blood. For the CDR3, the DNA is TGTGCCAGCAGCTCCGGGACTAGCGGGGGGTACGAGCAGTACTTC. Its protein product is CASSSGTSGGYEQYF.